This is a list of T cell receptor beta chains from one sample in a study of CD8 T cells in ankylosing spondylitis. TCRdb re-called the 5' RACE reads with MiXCR, one entry per CDR3 protein. The sample has some 340,000 distinct CDR3 sequences, roughly 15% seen once; the top ten hold about 1%. Sequencing was carried out using blood, either unsorted or a sorted T cell fraction (not recorded which). These receptors all stem from a male donor with ankylosing spondylitis or in good health (not recorded which). CDR3s include the opening cysteine and the closing phenylalanine or tryptophan. D genes are given only for firm matches. Only part of the rows carry a size: once, few, many, or a class if the clone is expanded.

clone size	V gene	D gene	J gene	CDR3 protein	CDR3 DNA
few	TRBV7-9	-	TRBJ2-4	CASSLGETSRAKNIQYF	TGTGCCAGCAGCTTAGGCGAAACTAGCAGAGCCAAAAACATTCAGTACTTC
-	TRBV5-6	TRBD2	TRBJ2-3	CASSFSGRPDTQYF	TGTGCCAGCAGCTTTAGCGGGAGGCCAGATACGCAGTATTTT
many	TRBV12-3/TRBV12-4	-	TRBJ1-2	CASTPDASYGYTF	TGTGCCAGCACCCCGGACGCATCCTATGGCTACACCTTC
few	TRBV3-1	TRBD2	TRBJ2-7	CASSRSYSGLTTEQYF	TGTGCCAGCAGCCGTTCCTACTCGGGACTAACAACCGAGCAGTACTTC
-	TRBV5-1	TRBD2	TRBJ2-5	CASSATSVETQYF	TGCGCCAGCAGCGCGACTAGCGTAGAGACCCAGTACTTC
-	TRBV21-1	-	TRBJ2-3	CASFRTRHLTTDTQYF	TGTGCCAGCTTCCGGACTCGTCATCTTACCACAGATACGCAGTATTTT
few	TRBV9	-	TRBJ2-3	CASSAAPTTSTDTQYF	TGTGCCAGCAGCGCGGCCCCTACTACTAGCACAGATACGCAGTATTTT
-	TRBV6-5	TRBD1	TRBJ2-7	CASSYTGQASYEQYF	TGTGCCAGCAGTTACACGGGACAGGCCTCCTACGAGCAGTACTTC
-	TRBV6-1	-	TRBJ2-3	CASKGGGDTQYF	TGTGCCAGCAAGGGAGGAGGAGATACGCAGTATTTT
many	TRBV20-1	TRBD2	TRBJ2-1	CSPSGSNEQFF	TGCAGTCCGAGCGGGAGCAATGAGCAGTTCTTC
few	TRBV3-1	-	TRBJ2-1	CASGSGTRGGEQFF	TGTGCCAGTGGGTCCGGGACGAGGGGTGGTGAGCAGTTCTTC
few	TRBV7-2	-	TRBJ2-7	CASSLARKSYEQYF	TGTGCCAGCAGCTTAGCGAGAAAATCCTACGAGCAGTACTTC
many	TRBV12-3/TRBV12-4	TRBD1	TRBJ1-2	CASRPGQGSYTF	TGTGCCAGCAGACCCGGACAGGGTAGCTACACCTTC
many	TRBV5-1	-	TRBJ1-1	CASSLGDGNTEAFF	TGCGCCAGCAGCTTAGGGGACGGGAACACTGAAGCTTTCTTT
-	TRBV12-3/TRBV12-4	-	TRBJ2-2	CASSLMGAGELFF	TGTGCCAGCAGTTTAATGGGGGCCGGGGAGCTGTTTTTT
-	TRBV5-1	TRBD1	TRBJ1-1	CASSFGQGATEAFF	TGCGCCAGCAGCTTTGGACAGGGGGCGACTGAAGCTTTCTTT